This T cell receptor (beta chain) is drawn from a study of T-cell memory formation after mild COVID-19. Study-wide findings and caveats: Researchers found some responding clones in pre-infection memory, a sign that cross-reactive memory joined. Chiefly within CM and EM were the contracting CD4+ clones; CD8+ ones were within EMRA. The SARS-CoV-2 specificity of second-wave clones reaching peak at day 37 remained unverified.

Using its own MiXCR run on the 5' RACE reads, TCRdb lists one record per CDR3 protein. The sample has about 170,000 distinct CDR3 sequences, approximately 13% seen once. The CDR3 length is 14 residues. The V gene's germline CDR1 is SGHAT and CDR2 FQNNGV. V shed 1 base and J shed 0 bases, with 6 bases lying between them. This clonotype was seen only a few times. Its antigen remains unidentified. The sequenced sample was PBMCs or a T cell subset sorted from them (not recorded which). The genes are TRBV11-2 and TRBJ2-5; D unclear. The TCR comes from a man between 18 and 29 years old who had mild COVID-19 (a few samples of this study predate the infection). Cell type and time point are not known. In DNA, the CDR3 is TGTGCCAGCAGCTTAGCCCCGTACCAAGAGACCCAGTACTTC. Protein product: CASSLAPYQETQYF.